This T cell receptor (beta chain) was sequenced for a study of T-cell memory formation after mild COVID-19. TCRdb passed the 5' RACE reads through MiXCR, listing each CDR3 protein once. Seen here are about 150,000 distinct CDR3 sequences, roughly a quarter observed once, and the top ten hold roughly 24%. The V and J ends lost 4 bases and 2 bases respectively, with 11 bases between them. The germline CDR1 and CDR2 sequences are SGHVS and FQNEAQ. The CDR3 has 14 residues. The clonotype was recovered from an adult woman who had mild COVID-19 (a few samples of this study predate the infection). Cell type and time point are not known. The sample consisted of PBMCs or a T cell subset sorted from them (not recorded which). The chain employs TRBV7-8 and TRBJ1-2; D is perhaps TRBD1 (6 bases). The CDR3: CASSSRTANYGYTF. CDR3 nucleotides: TGTGCCAGCAGCTCCCGGACAGCGAACTATGGCTACACCTTC.